The 7 T cell receptor beta chains in this list originate from one sample, sequenced in a study of blood T cell repertoires in COVID-19. Produced via immunoSEQ multiplex PCR; TCRdb's table is partial and in-frame only. The sample gives roughly 410,000 clones, approximately 91% of which show up once; 1.5% to 1.8% is in the top ten. The sequenced material came from peripheral blood. All receptors come from a woman between 35 and 50 years old with COVID-19, enrolled during active disease.

This sequence joins TRBV4-2 and TRBJ1-4; the match to TRBD1 covers 9 bases. Germline values: CDR1 LGHNA, CDR2 YNFKEQ. J gave up 7 bases and V 0 bases, and 9 bases lay outside the gene matches. The CDR3 contains 17 residues. CDR3 amino acids: CASSQDGAGTGSEKLFF. In DNA form, the CDR3 reads TGTGCCAGCAGCCAAGACGGAGCTGGGACAGGGTCTGAAAAACTGTTTTTT.

V usage is TRBV4-2 and J usage is TRBJ1-1; D perhaps matches TRBD1 (6 bases). The V end was cut by 1 base, the J end by 0 bases, with 12 bases between. The CDR3 covers 16 residues. Germline lookup yields CDR1 LGHNA and CDR2 YNFKEQ. This chain's CDR3 is CASSQAAGGLNTEAFF. The CDR3, as DNA: TGTGCCAGCAGCCAAGCTGCGGGGGGCTTGAACACTGAAGCTTTCTTT.

The rearrangement links TRBV19 to TRBJ2-1, with 8 bases identical to TRBD1. The J segment lost 9 bases and the V segment lost 3 bases, leaving 4 bases of the junction unmatched. CDR3 size: 13 residues. Germline assignment: CDR1 LNHDA and CDR2 SQIVND (reference sequence). The CDR3 reads CASSIGTGVEQFF. The DNA of the CDR3 is TGTGCCAGTAGTATCGGGACAGGCGTTGAGCAGTTCTTC.

This clone showed up just a few times. Here the CDR3 DNA reads TGTGCCAGCAGTTTTTTCGCAGATCGTAATGAAAAACTGTTTTTT. The encoded protein is CASSFFADRNEKLFF. V usage is TRBV27 and J usage is TRBJ1-4; D unresolved. Germline V gene data show CDR1 as MNHEY and CDR2 as SMNVEV (reference sequence). The CDR3 covers 15 residues. V gave up 3 bases and J gave up 4 bases, with 12 bases separating them.

For this clone: This sample includes further DNA sequences coding for the same CDR3. The chain recombines TRBV6-5 with TRBJ1-2; 7 bases map to TRBD1. Germline V gene sequence: CDR1 MNHEY, CDR2 SVGAGI. The CDR3 length is 15 residues. V trimming: 4 bases; J trimming: 0 bases; junction bases outside the gene matches: 5. CDR3 nucleotide sequence: TGTGCCAGCAGTTTACGACAGGGAGCTAACTATGGCTACACCTTC. Protein: CASSLRQGANYGYTF.

This rearrangement joins TRBV28 to TRBJ2-3; TRBD1 matches at 11 bases. The ends lost 6 bases at V and 5 bases at J; junction bases unmatched: 7. Germline lookup yields CDR1 MDHEN and CDR2 SYDVKM. The CDR3 length is 15 residues. CDR3 residues: CASRWTGGRLDTQYF. CDR3 DNA sequence: TGTGCCAGCAGGTGGACAGGGGGCAGGTTAGATACGCAGTATTTT.

This clone has a handful of counts. This chain connects TRBV5-1 to TRBJ1-1; TRBD1 might be the D (6 bases). Per germline, CDR1 SGHRS and CDR2 YFSETQ. CDR3 length: 17 amino acids. Trimming left V 6 bases short and J 1 base short, with 22 bases between. The CDR3 coding sequence is TGCGCCAGCAAGGAGACGGGGCAGGGGCAAGGGAACACTGAAGCTTTCTTT. It specifies CASKETGQGQGNTEAFF.